The 10 T cell receptor beta chains below all came from one sample that was sequenced in a study of identical twins. One entry per CDR3 protein results from TCRdb running MiXCR on the 5' RACE reads. The sample lists 400,000 to 550,000 distinct CDR3 sequences; approximately 22% were seen once. The data also belong to a second study, concerning T cells expressing NK-cell markers.

Sequenced material: CD4+ T cells sorted from blood. Every receptor here comes from a woman between 18 and 30 years old in good health.

The table lists this clonotype with a few counts. The genes are TRBV6-5 and TRBJ2-1; 10 nucleotides line up with TRBD2. The CDR3 length is 16 residues. Per the germline V gene, CDR1 is MNHEY and CDR2 is SVGAGI. The V segment lost 4 bases and the J segment 3 bases; nucleotides outside the gene matches: 6. This CDR3 is CASSFSGRGHYNEQFF. DNA for the CDR3: TGTGCCAGCAGTTTCAGCGGGAGGGGACACTACAATGAGCAGTTCTTC.

This clonotype was counted a few times. V and J are TRBV20-1 and TRBJ2-7; 7 nucleotides match TRBD1. The trim removed 2 bases at V and 2 bases at J, leaving 6 bases unmatched. There are 14 residues in the CDR3. Germline CDR1 is DFQATT and CDR2 is SNEGSKA (reference sequence). CDR3 DNA sequence: TGCAGTGCTAGACCCCGGGACAGACCCTACGAGCAGTACTTC. This translates into CSARPRDRPYEQYF.

V gene TRBV25-1 combines with J gene TRBJ2-7, with D unresolved. Germline V gives CDR1 MGHDK, CDR2 SYGVNS. Trimming pared 1 base from V and 5 bases from J, leaving 3 bases between. There are 11 residues in the CDR3. Here the CDR3 reads CASSELNEQYF. As DNA, the CDR3 is TGTGCCAGCAGTGAATTGAACGAGCAGTACTTC.

The chain combines TRBV6-5 with TRBJ2-1, with 10 bases matching TRBD2. CDR3 length: 16 amino acids. V dropped 0 bases and J dropped 8; count of bases not matched to a gene: 7. The V gene's germline CDR1 is MNHEY and CDR2 SVGAGI. CDR3 residues: CASSYSLAGEVDEQFF. As DNA, the CDR3 is TGTGCCAGCAGTTACTCGCTAGCGGGAGAGGTCGATGAGCAGTTCTTC.

This clonotype was seen repeatedly, ten times or more. The J gene is TRBJ1-3, the V gene TRBV6-6, with D hard to call. CDR3 length: 13 amino acids. V was trimmed by 10 bases and J by 4 bases, leaving 14 bases between them. Per the germline V gene, CDR1 is MNHNY and CDR2 is SVGAGI (reference sequence). The CDR3 region has the DNA TGTGCCACCTCCATGACACCCGGAAACACCATATATTTT. Amino acids: CATSMTPGNTIYF.

The V call is TRBV3-1, the J call TRBJ2-7; D possibly matches TRBD1 or TRBD2 (5 bases each). Per the germline V gene, CDR1 is LGHDT and CDR2 is YNNKEL (reference sequence). This CDR3 is 13 amino acids long. Trimming took off 0 bases at V and 8 bases at J, with 11 bases between the two ends. The CDR3 protein is CASSQDLGPKQYF. The CDR3 DNA reads as TGTGCCAGCAGCCAAGATCTGGGACCGAAGCAGTACTTC.

V is TRBV20-1 and J is TRBJ2-1, with 7 bases that match TRBD2. Trimming cost V 3 bases and J 7 bases; bases outside gene matches: 9. Germline CDR1 DFQATT, CDR2 SNEGSKA (reference sequence). This CDR3 comprises 14 residues. The CDR3 loop reads CSASWGLTSNEQFF. The CDR3 nucleotides are TGCAGTGCTAGTTGGGGACTAACGTCTAATGAGCAGTTCTTC.

This clonotype has a single count. The chain is built from TRBV7-8 and TRBJ1-6; 10 bases map to TRBD1. The CDR3 sequence is 17 residues long. V trimming: 5 bases; J trimming: 5 bases; junction bases outside the gene matches: 9. Germline V CDR1 and CDR2: SGHVS, FQNEAQ. As DNA, the CDR3 is TGTGCCAGCAGCGGACGGGACAGGGGTGTCCATAATTCACCCCTCCACTTT. As protein: CASSGRDRGVHNSPLHF.

DNA of the CDR3: TGTGCCAGCAGACCAGACAGGGGTCCACACAATGAGCAGTTCTTC. It encodes CASRPDRGPHNEQFF. V gene TRBV6-1 combines with J gene TRBJ2-1, with 8 bases identical to TRBD1. Germline V lookup: CDR1 MNHNS, CDR2 SASEGT. The ends lost 6 bases at V and 5 bases at J; junction bases unmatched: 9. CDR3 length: 15 residues.

A few counts support this clonotype. The rearrangement joins TRBV6-2 or TRBV6-3 to TRBJ2-7; TRBD2 is a possible D gene (6 bases). Germline loops: CDR1 MNHEY, CDR2 SVGEGT. Trimming removed 5 bases at V and 7 bases at J, with 12 bases between. The CDR3 consists of 12 residues. In DNA, the CDR3 is TGTGCCAGCAGTGCGACTAGGAGAGAGCAGTACTTC. Its protein product is CASSATRREQYF.